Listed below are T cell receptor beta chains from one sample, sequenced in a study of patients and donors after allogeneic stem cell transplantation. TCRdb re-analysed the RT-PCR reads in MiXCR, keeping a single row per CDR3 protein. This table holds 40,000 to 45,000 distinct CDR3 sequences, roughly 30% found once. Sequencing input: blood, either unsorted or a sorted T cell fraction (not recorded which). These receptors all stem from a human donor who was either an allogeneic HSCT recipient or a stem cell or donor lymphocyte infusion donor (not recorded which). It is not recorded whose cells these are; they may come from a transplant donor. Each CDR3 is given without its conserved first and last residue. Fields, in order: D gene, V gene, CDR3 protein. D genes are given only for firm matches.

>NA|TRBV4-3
ASSQDRSGITEAF
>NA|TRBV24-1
ATSEQPKKGNTGELF
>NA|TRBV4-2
ASSQDPRWNSPLH
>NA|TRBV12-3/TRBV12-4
ASSLFSPQAF
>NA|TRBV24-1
ATSDPATYEQY
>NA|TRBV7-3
ASSPAIRGANTGELF
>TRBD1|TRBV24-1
ATSREDRILFLNTEAF
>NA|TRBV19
ASSIGGRTQETQY
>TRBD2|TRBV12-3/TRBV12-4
ASSFLAGGSTDTQY
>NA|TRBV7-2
ASSFVFRAQGRLNTEAF
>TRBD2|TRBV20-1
SARGAGGQTQY
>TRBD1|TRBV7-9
ASSTWDSLYSYNEQF
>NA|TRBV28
ASRLLWAGGSHEQY
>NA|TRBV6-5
ASSTTSYSNQLQH
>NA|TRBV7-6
ASSSNNGLFSGNTIY
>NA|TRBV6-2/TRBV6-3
ASSPHTGIQPQH
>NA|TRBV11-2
ASSLEVASKVHGYT
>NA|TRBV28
ASQIRKRMNTEAF
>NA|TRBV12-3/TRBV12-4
ASSLTQGKQY
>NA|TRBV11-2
ASSPAGTYSSYNEQF
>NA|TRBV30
AWTPGGLNEKLF
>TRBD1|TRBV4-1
ASSQGQPDGYT
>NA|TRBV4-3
ASSQDTQRLGSGNEQF
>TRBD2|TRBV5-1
ASSPLILAGEYEQY
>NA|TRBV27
ASSFVQRGPHEQY
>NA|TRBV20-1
SARKNTGELF
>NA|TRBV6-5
ASSSILQGPDAF
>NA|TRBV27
ASSPPHRVSYNEQF
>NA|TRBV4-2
ASSMRGDPYNEQF
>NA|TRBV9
ASSVSRRYNEQF
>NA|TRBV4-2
ASSQDWLGGEQY
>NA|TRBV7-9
ASSLVPPSSYNEQF
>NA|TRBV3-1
ASSQVFAGRLPSTDTQY
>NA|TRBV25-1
ASRRGYTEAF
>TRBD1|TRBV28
ASSPWTGKLNTKNIQY
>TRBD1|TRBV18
ASSAPRTGVTEAF
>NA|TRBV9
GKGYEQY
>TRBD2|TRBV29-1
SVEGLGGRALYEQF
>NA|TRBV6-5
ASSYSRARETQY
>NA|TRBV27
ASSFYGFSNQPQH
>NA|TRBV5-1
ASNVGGGYTEAF
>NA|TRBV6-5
ASSSHAGTGNSPLH